The clone carrying this T cell receptor (beta chain) was counted ten times or more. The antigen is unknown. Exclusion followed for patients with uncontrolled infection, other autoimmune disease, pregnancy or lactation. Diagnoses were made from clinical symptoms, serum measures (thyroxine and TRAb), thyroid ultrasound and orbital computed tomography. Using less than 12 ml of fresh peripheral blood, PBMCs were prepared. Researchers took RNA transcripts and amplified the TCR beta CDR3 regions from them. The HTBI primer set drove a first-round RT-PCR of the TCR CDR3. From the multiplex PCR reads, TCRdb called clonotypes with MiXCR, one entry per CDR3 protein. The data show 460,000 or so distinct CDR3 sequences, about 15% seen once. This record comes from a study of T cells in Graves' hyperthyroidism and ophthalmopathy. Findings and limits, study-wide: From stable hyperthyroidism, ophthalmopathy was set apart by a 13 V-J model.

The V gene's germline CDR1 is GTSNPN and CDR2 SVGIG (reference sequence). V was trimmed by 0 bases and J by 12 bases, leaving 12 bases between them. The length of the CDR3 is 12 residues. V gene TRBV30 combines with J gene TRBJ2-1; D unclear. The sequenced sample consisted of blood. This receptor was identified in a woman younger than 35 with Graves' hyperthyroidism. In DNA form, the CDR3 reads TGTGCCTGGAGTGTAACTGGGGAAAGGCAGTTCTTC. This codes for CAWSVTGERQFF.